Below are 31 T cell receptor beta chains sequenced from a single sample in a study of T cells after somatic rescue of genetic block. Only in-frame clones appear in the TCRdb table, and some are missing; sequencing was by immunoSEQ multiplex PCR. The sample consists of roughly 11,000 clones, approximately 74% of them appearing once. The sample was peripheral blood mononuclear cells (PBMCs). These receptors all come from a boy younger than 18.

This clone appeared once. The rearrangement links TRBV10-2 to TRBJ1-2, with 7 bases that match TRBD1. After removal of 6 bases from V and 2 bases from J, the junction contained 12 bases not matched to a gene. Germline-derived CDR1 and CDR2 are WSHSY and SAAADI. The CDR3 consists of 16 residues. For the CDR3, the DNA is TGCGCCAGCAGCGGAGATCCGGGACAGTCGAACTATGGCTACACCTTC. Protein sequence: CASSGDPGQSNYGYTF.

This clone was seen a few times. Here the CDR3 reads CASSETGGATGELFF. The CDR3, as DNA: TGCGCCAGCAGCGAAACAGGGGGCGCGACCGGGGAGCTGTTTTTT. The chain uses TRBV4-1 and TRBJ2-2; 9 nucleotides line up with TRBD1. Trimming cost V 5 bases and J 5 bases; bases outside gene matches: 6. The germline CDR1 and CDR2 sequences are MGHRA and YSYEKL. The CDR3 has 15 amino acids.

The chain joins TRBV28 to TRBJ2-7; TRBD2 matches 8 bases. Trimming took 4 bases from V and 4 from J; bases not matched to a gene: 6. The CDR3 spans 14 residues. Germline CDR1 MDHEN, CDR2 SYDVKM. The CDR3 loop is CASSSGGRIYEQYF. CDR3 bases: TGTGCCAGCAGTTCGGGCGGGAGGATTTACGAGCAGTACTTC.

Worth noting for this clone: The same CDR3 can be traced to other DNA sequences in this sample. The rearrangement joins TRBV28 to TRBJ2-1; D may be TRBD2 (6 bases). CDR3 length equals 19 residues. Germline assignment: CDR1 MDHEN and CDR2 SYDVKM. V lost 4 bases and J 0 bases, leaving 22 bases between the germline ends. CDR3 DNA sequence: TGTGCCAGCAGTTCCCTTGGCGGGGCAGCGTCTAGCTCCTACAATGAGCAGTTCTTC. It yields the protein CASSSLGGAASSSYNEQFF.

J is TRBJ2-5 and V is TRBV6-6; D uncertain. The CDR3 sequence is 15 residues long. V shed 6 bases and J shed 1 base, with 15 bases lying between them. CDR1 and CDR2 (germline): MNHNY, SVGAGI (reference sequence). CDR3: CASSTFEDSQETQYF. In DNA form, the CDR3 reads TGTGCCAGCAGCACCTTCGAAGACTCCCAAGAGACCCAGTACTTC.

The DNA of the CDR3 is TGCGCCACCGCGGGACAGGGGGCGGCCGGGGAGCTGTTTTTT. This translates into CATAGQGAAGELFF. This chain joins TRBV4-1 and TRBJ2-2, with TRBD1 matching 12 bases. The V segment lost 10 bases and the J segment 6 bases; nucleotides outside the gene matches: 6. CDR1 is MGHRA and CDR2 is YSYEKL in the germline V gene. The CDR3 length is 14 residues.

This chain uses TRBV7-9 with TRBJ2-3; TRBD2 might be the D (5 bases). There are 14 residues in the CDR3. Trimming took off 6 bases at V and 0 bases at J, with 10 bases between the two ends. Germline V gene data show CDR1 as SEHNR and CDR2 as FQNEAQ (reference sequence). This CDR3 reads CASRRARSTDTQYF. Written as DNA, the CDR3 is TGTGCCAGCAGGAGGGCTCGGAGCACAGATACGCAGTATTTT.

By share, this clone ranks as medium-sized. The rearrangement joins TRBV10-3 to TRBJ2-7, with a possible D match to TRBD1 (5 bases). This CDR3 comprises 13 residues. The V end lost 3 bases, the J end lost 7 bases, and 13 bases lay between the germline ends. Germline lookup yields CDR1 ENHRY and CDR2 SYGVKD. This chain's CDR3 is CAISDHQGGEQYF. The CDR3 nucleotides are TGTGCCATCAGTGACCACCAGGGTGGGGAGCAGTACTTC.

J is TRBJ2-1 and V is TRBV11-2; perhaps TRBD1 as D (6 bases). The ends were cut back, 4 bases at V and 4 bases at J, with 8 bases in the middle. Germline V gene sequence: CDR1 SGHAT, CDR2 FQNNGV. The CDR3 is made up of 13 amino acids. Here the CDR3 DNA reads TGTGCCAGCAGCTCACAGGGTTACAATGAGCAGTTCTTC. It translates to CASSSQGYNEQFF.

The chain is built from TRBV6-5 and TRBJ2-5; D remains unclear. The J call may be mistaken, given a closer DNA end match to TRBJ2-7. Germline values: CDR1 MNHEY, CDR2 SVGAGI. The CDR3 consists of 12 residues. CDR3 sequence: CASSPTHYEQYF. Here the CDR3 DNA reads TGTGCCAGCAGCCCGACTCACTACGAGCAGTACTTC.

As concerns this clone: The junction departs from the called germline gene at one end, perhaps through a read error. The chain joins TRBV28 to TRBJ2-7; D possibly uses TRBD1 or TRBD2 (5 bases each). The CDR3 consists of 13 residues. Germline lookup yields CDR1 MDHEN and CDR2 SYDVKM. CDR3 sequence (DNA): TGTGCCAGCAGCCTTACCCGCTACGGGGCTAGGGACTTC. Its translation: CASSLTRYGARDF.

The chain carries TRBV10-3 and TRBJ2-2, with 8 positions matching TRBD2. The V gene's germline CDR1 is ENHRY and CDR2 SYGVKD. J was trimmed by 5 bases and V by 2 bases; bases with no gene match: 10. The CDR3 consists of 17 residues. DNA for the CDR3: TGTGCCATCAGTGAGGGGGGCCTAGCGGGTATAACCGGGGAGCTGTTTTTT. This sequence encodes CAISEGGLAGITGELFF.

CDR3 region: CASSLVGSDNEQFF. As DNA, the CDR3 is TGTGCCAGCAGCTTAGTTGGCAGCGACAATGAGCAGTTCTTC. The rearrangement joins TRBV11-2 to TRBJ2-1; D ambiguous. CDR1 is SGHAT, CDR2 FQNNGV, per germline. The ends were cut back, 1 base at V and 5 bases at J, with 9 bases in the middle. This CDR3 contains 14 residues.

V usage is TRBV28 and J usage is TRBJ2-2; 14 bases line up with TRBD2. V was pared by 2 bases and J by 3 bases, with 5 bases of the junction left unmatched. This CDR3 has 18 residues. The germline V gene encodes CDR1 MDHEN and CDR2 SYDVKM. CDR3 nucleotide sequence: TGTGCCAGCAGTTTACCCGCGGGACTAGCGGGAGACACCGGGGAGCTGTTTTTT. Translated, it gives CASSLPAGLAGDTGELFF.

In its sample, this clone was seen a few times. The chain uses TRBV7-3 and TRBJ2-7; D tentatively reads TRBD1 or TRBD2 (5 bases each). V shed 2 bases and J shed 6 bases, with 8 bases lying between them. The CDR3 runs 12 residues. Germline assignment: CDR1 SGHTA and CDR2 FQGTGA. Written as DNA, the CDR3 is TGTGCCAGCAGCTTATCTGGGGGCGAGCAGTACTTC. It is translated as CASSLSGGEQYF.

The V call is TRBV5-6, the J call TRBJ2-1, with 7 bases that match TRBD2. Germline trimming cut 4 bases from V and 9 bases from J; bases unmatched to any gene: 7. Germline CDR1 is SGHDT and CDR2 is YYEEEE. CDR3 length equals 13 residues. CDR3 in amino acids: CASSGRAWSEQFF. The CDR3 DNA sequence: TGTGCCAGCAGCGGGAGGGCCTGGAGTGAGCAGTTCTTC.

The DNA of the CDR3 is TGCGCCAGCAGCCAAGATGGGGACGGCCCAAGCACAGATACGCAGTATTTT. Translating gives CASSQDGDGPSTDTQYF. The rearrangement uses TRBV4-1 and TRBJ2-3; possibly TRBD1 or TRBD2 for D (5 bases each). The ends were cut back, 0 bases at V and 0 bases at J, with 13 bases in the middle. CDR1 and CDR2 from the germline V gene are MGHRA and YSYEKL. The CDR3 is made up of 17 amino acids.

This clone was picked up a small number of times. The chain employs TRBV5-1 and TRBJ1-2; TRBD1 aligns across 9 bases. V was pared by 0 bases and J by 1 base, with 10 bases of the junction left unmatched. Germline V CDR1 and CDR2: SGHRS, YFSETQ. CDR3 size: 18 residues. The CDR3 loop is CASSLAWTGAIFNYGYTF. As DNA, the CDR3 is TGCGCCAGCAGCTTGGCCTGGACAGGGGCGATTTTTAACTATGGCTACACCTTC.

This clone was seen only a few times. CDR3 DNA: TGTGCCAGCAGCCTGCTGAGGGAACAGGGATGGGGCTACACCTTC. Protein sequence: CASSLLREQGWGYTF. The rearrangement links TRBV5-6 to TRBJ1-2, with TRBD1 as a possible D gene (6 bases). The V gene's germline CDR1 is SGHDT and CDR2 YYEEEE. The CDR3 extends over 15 amino acids. V was clipped by 4 bases and J by 8 bases, with 21 bases between them.

J is TRBJ1-5 and V is TRBV19, with D possibly TRBD1 on 6 matching bases. V was trimmed by 1 base and J by 4 bases, leaving 11 bases between them. CDR3 length: 15 residues. CDR1 and CDR2 (germline): LNHDA, SQIVND (reference sequence). The CDR3 DNA sequence: TGTGCCAGTAGTATAGGGGGGGGGCTGAATCAGCCCCAGCATTTT. Protein: CASSIGGGLNQPQHF.

The genes are TRBV28 and TRBJ1-5; 8 bases are shared with TRBD1. The CDR3 is made up of 15 amino acids. The trim removed 5 bases at V and 3 bases at J, leaving 6 bases unmatched. Germline V gene sequence: CDR1 MDHEN, CDR2 SYDVKM. Here the CDR3 reads CASSPPRGLNQPQHF. The CDR3 bases are TGTGCCAGCAGTCCCCCCAGGGGGCTCAATCAGCCCCAGCATTTT.

The gene calls are TRBV7-3 and TRBJ2-2; TRBD2 matches at 11 bases. Trimming removed 5 bases from V and 4 bases from J; junction bases left unmatched: 12. The CDR3 is 18 amino acids. Germline lookup yields CDR1 SGHTA and CDR2 FQGTGA. The DNA of the CDR3 is TGTGCCAGCAGCCGTCCGGGGCTAGCGGGAGGAGTCACCGGGGAGCTGTTTTTT. Its protein is CASSRPGLAGGVTGELFF.

The rearrangement joins TRBV18 to TRBJ2-1; TRBD2 matches 9 bases. The CDR3 sequence is 15 residues long. J was trimmed by 3 bases and V by 0 bases; bases with no gene match: 0. Germline values: CDR1 KGHSH, CDR2 LQKENI. CDR3 nucleotide sequence: TGTGCCAGCTCACCACCGACTAGCGGCTACAATGAGCAGTTCTTC. Translating it yields CASSPPTSGYNEQFF.

The rearrangement uses TRBV28 and TRBJ2-7, with 10 bases matching TRBD1. Looked up from germline, CDR1 is MDHEN and CDR2 is SYDVKM. The CDR3 spans 14 residues. Trimming at V came to 6 bases and at J to 4 bases, leaving 6 bases not matched to a gene. CDR3 in amino acids: CASSPTGGSYEQYF. As DNA, the CDR3 is TGTGCCAGCAGCCCGACAGGGGGCTCATACGAGCAGTACTTC.

The chain is built from TRBV27 and TRBJ1-2, with TRBD1 as a possible D gene (5 bases). Germline values: CDR1 MNHEY, CDR2 SMNVEV (reference sequence). V lost 3 bases, J lost 6 bases, and 11 bases lay in between. The CDR3 is made up of 13 amino acids. CDR3 coding DNA: TGTGCCAGCAGTTTTCCCGGGGGGAATGGCTACACCTTC. This codes for CASSFPGGNGYTF.

By sample share, this clone is medium-sized. V and J are TRBV28 and TRBJ2-2; no reliable D call. Per germline, CDR1 MDHEN and CDR2 SYDVKM. Trimming took 2 bases from V and 4 from J, leaving 5 bases between them. The CDR3 consists of 13 residues. The CDR3 loop is CASSLTSTGELFF. For the CDR3, the DNA is TGTGCCAGCAGTTTAACGAGCACCGGGGAGCTGTTTTTT.

This clone turned up a few times. V and J are TRBV7-9 and TRBJ2-3; weak D call: TRBD1 (6 bases). The ends were cut back, 1 base at V and 4 bases at J, with 12 bases in the middle. Germline V gene lookup returns CDR1 SEHNR and CDR2 FQNEAQ (reference sequence). CDR3 size: 15 residues. CDR3 sequence: CASSLDIRTADTQYF. Here the CDR3 DNA reads TGTGCCAGCAGCTTAGATATTAGGACAGCAGATACGCAGTATTTT.

This clone was seen just once. The chain carries TRBV18 and TRBJ2-3; D may be TRBD2 (6 bases). The V and J ends lost 3 bases and 1 base respectively, with 17 bases between them. Germline V gene sequence: CDR1 KGHSH, CDR2 LQKENI. The CDR3 is made up of 17 amino acids. In DNA form, the CDR3 reads TGTGCCAGCTCACCGCCTTACAGGTTAGCGGGCACAGATACGCAGTATTTT. Amino acids: CASSPPYRLAGTDTQYF.

The chain recombines TRBV19 with TRBJ2-2; D is uncertain. Germline V lookup: CDR1 LNHDA, CDR2 SQIVND (reference sequence). Trimming stripped 8 bases from V and 4 bases from J, with 11 bases between. CDR3 length: 13 residues. The CDR3 here is CASAPWSTGELFF. CDR3 in DNA: TGTGCCAGTGCACCCTGGAGCACCGGGGAGCTGTTTTTT. Together with reference TRBV19 and TRBJ2-2, the CDR3 gives the full variable domain: DGGITQSPKYLFRKEGQNVTLSCEQNLNHDAMYWYRQDPGQGLRLIYYSQIVNDFQKGDIAEGYSVSREKKESFPLTVTSAQKNPTAFYLCASAPWSTGELFFGEGSRLTVL.

The chain carries TRBV7-8 and TRBJ2-2; TRBD2 agrees at 14 bases. Per the germline V gene, CDR1 is SGHVS and CDR2 is FQNEAQ. V was clipped by 4 bases and J by 7 bases; unmatched bases: 11. The CDR3 covers 18 residues. CDR3 region: CASSSPGLAGDSGGELFF. CDR3 bases: TGTGCCAGCAGCTCCCCGGGACTAGCGGGAGATAGCGGCGGGGAGCTGTTTTTT. The full variable domain, in which reference TRBV7-8 and TRBJ2-2 provide the parts outside the CDR3, is GAGVSQSPRYKVAKRGQDVALRCDPISGHVSLFWYQQALGQGPEFLTYFQNEAQLDKSGLPSDRFFAERPEGSVSTLKIQRTQQEDSAVYLCASSSPGLAGDSGGELFFGEGSRLTVL.

The chain is built from TRBV30 and TRBJ2-1, with D possibly TRBD2 on 6 matching bases. V lost 4 bases, J lost 9 bases, and 16 bases lay in between. This CDR3 has 13 residues. The V gene's germline CDR1 is GTSNPN and CDR2 SVGIG (reference sequence). For the CDR3, the DNA is TGTGCCTGGAACGCGGGGACCACCGGTGAGCAGTTCTTC. Protein: CAWNAGTTGEQFF.